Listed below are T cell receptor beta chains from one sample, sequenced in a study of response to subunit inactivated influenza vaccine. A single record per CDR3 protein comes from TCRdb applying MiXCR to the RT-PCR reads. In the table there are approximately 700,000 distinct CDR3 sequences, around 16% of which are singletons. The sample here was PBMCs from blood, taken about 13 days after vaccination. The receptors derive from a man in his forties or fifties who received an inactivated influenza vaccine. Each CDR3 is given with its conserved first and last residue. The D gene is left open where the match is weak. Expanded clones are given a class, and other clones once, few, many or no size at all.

cdr3_nt: TGCGCCAGCAGCCTCAGGACAGGGGAGCCCAAAAACATTCAGTACTTC; cdr3_aa: CASSLRTGEPKNIQYF; d_call: TRBD1; cdr3_length: 16; j_call: TRBJ2-4; clone_size: many; v_call: TRBV5-1
cdr3_nt: TGTGCCAGCAGTTCGCGGAGGGACAATGGCTACACCTTC; cdr3_aa: CASSSRRDNGYTF; d_call: NA; cdr3_length: 13; j_call: TRBJ1-2; clone_size: few; v_call: TRBV12-3/TRBV12-4
cdr3_nt: TGTACCACCAGCGGTGGGGACCCACTCGAGCAGTACTTC; cdr3_aa: CTTSGGDPLEQYF; d_call: NA; cdr3_length: 13; j_call: TRBJ2-7; clone_size: NA; v_call: TRBV15
cdr3_nt: TGTGCCAGCAGCCCAATCGCGCTCACTGAAGCTTTCTTT; cdr3_aa: CASSPIALTEAFF; d_call: NA; cdr3_length: 13; j_call: TRBJ1-1; clone_size: NA; v_call: TRBV7-9
cdr3_nt: TGTGCCTCTAAGGGGACTAGCGAGAGGTACAATGAGCAGTTCTTC; cdr3_aa: CASKGTSERYNEQFF; d_call: TRBD2; cdr3_length: 15; j_call: TRBJ2-1; clone_size: many; v_call: TRBV28
cdr3_nt: TGTGCCAGCAGTCGGACAGGGGTAGCGGCAGATACGCAGTATTTT; cdr3_aa: CASSRTGVAADTQYF; d_call: TRBD1; cdr3_length: 15; j_call: TRBJ2-3; clone_size: NA; v_call: TRBV6-1
cdr3_nt: TGTGCCAGCAGCGTAGTAGGACTAGCGTCTAGCACAGATACGCAGTATTTT; cdr3_aa: CASSVVGLASSTDTQYF; d_call: TRBD2; cdr3_length: 17; j_call: TRBJ2-3; clone_size: NA; v_call: TRBV9
cdr3_nt: TGCGCCAGCAGACCGGGACAGTCAGGCAATGAGCAGTTCTTC; cdr3_aa: CASRPGQSGNEQFF; d_call: TRBD1; cdr3_length: 14; j_call: TRBJ2-1; clone_size: few; v_call: TRBV5-1
cdr3_nt: TGTGCCAGCAGCGTAGGGATAGCATTTAACAATGAGCAGTTCTTC; cdr3_aa: CASSVGIAFNNEQFF; d_call: NA; cdr3_length: 15; j_call: TRBJ2-1; clone_size: few; v_call: TRBV9
cdr3_nt: TGTGCCAGCAGGGGGGGCACCTCGAGCCCCTACGAGCAGTACTTC; cdr3_aa: CASRGGTSSPYEQYF; d_call: NA; cdr3_length: 15; j_call: TRBJ2-7; clone_size: few; v_call: TRBV27
cdr3_nt: TGTGCCAGCAGTTTGGGAGGGGTTTCACCCCTCCACTTT; cdr3_aa: CASSLGGVSPLHF; d_call: NA; cdr3_length: 13; j_call: TRBJ1-6; clone_size: few; v_call: TRBV12-3/TRBV12-4
cdr3_nt: TGTGCCAGCAGTTTAGCCGGGACAGGGGATGGCTACACCTTC; cdr3_aa: CASSLAGTGDGYTF; d_call: TRBD1; cdr3_length: 14; j_call: TRBJ1-2; clone_size: many; v_call: TRBV12-3/TRBV12-4
cdr3_nt: TGCGCCAGCAGCTTGGCCGGGACACGCCGTGAAGCTTTCTTT; cdr3_aa: CASSLAGTRREAFF; d_call: NA; cdr3_length: 14; j_call: TRBJ1-1; clone_size: many; v_call: TRBV5-1
cdr3_nt: TGTGCCAGCAGCCAGGATACTAGCGGACAAGAGACCCAGTACTTC; cdr3_aa: CASSQDTSGQETQYF; d_call: TRBD2; cdr3_length: 15; j_call: TRBJ2-5; clone_size: few; v_call: TRBV4-2
cdr3_nt: TGTGCCAGCAGCTTCCGGGACAGTGTGACTGAAGCTTTCTTT; cdr3_aa: CASSFRDSVTEAFF; d_call: TRBD1; cdr3_length: 14; j_call: TRBJ1-1; clone_size: NA; v_call: TRBV7-9
cdr3_nt: TGTGCCAGCAGTTACACCAGACCTTGGACAGGGGACACTGAAGCTTTCTTT; cdr3_aa: CASSYTRPWTGDTEAFF; d_call: TRBD1; cdr3_length: 17; j_call: TRBJ1-1; clone_size: NA; v_call: TRBV6-5
cdr3_nt: TGTGCCAGCAGCTTAGGTTATGTCTCCTACGAGCAGTACTTC; cdr3_aa: CASSLGYVSYEQYF; d_call: NA; cdr3_length: 14; j_call: TRBJ2-7; clone_size: few; v_call: TRBV7-6
cdr3_nt: TGTGCCAGCAGCAAAAAACAGGGGGCGCAAGGAAACACCATATATTTT; cdr3_aa: CASSKKQGAQGNTIYF; d_call: TRBD1; cdr3_length: 16; j_call: TRBJ1-3; clone_size: few; v_call: TRBV7-2
cdr3_nt: TGCGCCAGCAGCTTAGACGAGGGTACTGAAGCTTTCTTT; cdr3_aa: CASSLDEGTEAFF; d_call: NA; cdr3_length: 13; j_call: TRBJ1-1; clone_size: few; v_call: TRBV5-1
cdr3_nt: TGTGCCAGCAGCGACTCCGGGACTAGCGCGAGGAATGAGCAGTTCTTC; cdr3_aa: CASSDSGTSARNEQFF; d_call: TRBD2; cdr3_length: 16; j_call: TRBJ2-1; clone_size: few; v_call: TRBV2
cdr3_nt: TGCGCCAGCAGCTTGGTAGGGGAAGGCCAGTACTTC; cdr3_aa: CASSLVGEGQYF; d_call: NA; cdr3_length: 12; j_call: TRBJ2-5; clone_size: few; v_call: TRBV5-1
cdr3_nt: TGCAGTGCTAGGTCCTCATCTGGGGCCAACGTCCTGACTTTC; cdr3_aa: CSARSSSGANVLTF; d_call: NA; cdr3_length: 14; j_call: TRBJ2-6; clone_size: few; v_call: TRBV20-1
cdr3_nt: TGTGCCAGCAGTTTATTGAGCGGGAGGGCCGGTGAGCAGTTCTTC; cdr3_aa: CASSLLSGRAGEQFF; d_call: TRBD2; cdr3_length: 15; j_call: TRBJ2-1; clone_size: NA; v_call: TRBV27
cdr3_nt: TGCAGTGCACCGACTAGCGGGGTCACAGATACGCAGTATTTT; cdr3_aa: CSAPTSGVTDTQYF; d_call: TRBD2; cdr3_length: 14; j_call: TRBJ2-3; clone_size: NA; v_call: TRBV20-1
cdr3_nt: TGTGCCAGCAGAACTTCGATTAATTCACCCCTCCACTTT; cdr3_aa: CASRTSINSPLHF; d_call: NA; cdr3_length: 13; j_call: TRBJ1-6; clone_size: few; v_call: TRBV12-3/TRBV12-4
cdr3_nt: TGTGCCAGCAGCAAATCCGGACAGGGTGGCTTCACAGATACGCAGTATTTT; cdr3_aa: CASSKSGQGGFTDTQYF; d_call: TRBD1; cdr3_length: 17; j_call: TRBJ2-3; clone_size: many; v_call: TRBV7-9
cdr3_nt: TGCAGTGCTAGAGCCGGGACGGACCTCTCTCAGCCCCAGCATTTT; cdr3_aa: CSARAGTDLSQPQHF; d_call: NA; cdr3_length: 15; j_call: TRBJ1-5; clone_size: few; v_call: TRBV20-1
cdr3_nt: TGTGCCACCAGTGCCGAGGGCCACTACAATGAGCAGTTCTTC; cdr3_aa: CATSAEGHYNEQFF; d_call: NA; cdr3_length: 14; j_call: TRBJ2-1; clone_size: few; v_call: TRBV24-1
cdr3_nt: TGTGCCAGCAGCGCAAGACCAAATGAAAAACTGTTTTTT; cdr3_aa: CASSARPNEKLFF; d_call: NA; cdr3_length: 13; j_call: TRBJ1-4; clone_size: few; v_call: TRBV7-2
cdr3_nt: TGTGCCAGCAGCTGGGACAGGCGGCAAGGCGAGCAGTACTTC; cdr3_aa: CASSWDRRQGEQYF; d_call: TRBD1; cdr3_length: 14; j_call: TRBJ2-7; clone_size: many; v_call: TRBV7-9
cdr3_nt: TGTGCCAGCATCAGGGGACAGGGGGCTTCGGGAGAGCAGTACTTC; cdr3_aa: CASIRGQGASGEQYF; d_call: TRBD1; cdr3_length: 15; j_call: TRBJ2-7; clone_size: NA; v_call: TRBV6-1
cdr3_nt: TGTGCCACCCGGGACAGGGCTAGCACAGATACGCAGTATTTT; cdr3_aa: CATRDRASTDTQYF; d_call: TRBD1; cdr3_length: 14; j_call: TRBJ2-3; clone_size: few; v_call: TRBV7-6
cdr3_nt: TGTGCCAGCAGCTTTACAACTACAGGTCCGGCTCATCGCACAGATACGCAGTATTTT; cdr3_aa: CASSFTTTGPAHRTDTQYF; d_call: NA; cdr3_length: 19; j_call: TRBJ2-3; clone_size: NA; v_call: TRBV7-8
cdr3_nt: TGCGCCAGCAGCTTGGCCCCCGGGACAGCGCCGGACACCTTC; cdr3_aa: CASSLAPGTAPDTF; d_call: TRBD1; cdr3_length: 14; j_call: TRBJ1-2; clone_size: NA; v_call: TRBV5-1
cdr3_nt: TGTGCCAGCAGCCTCCAGGGCGGGAGGGCCATTGAGCAGTTCTTC; cdr3_aa: CASSLQGGRAIEQFF; d_call: TRBD2; cdr3_length: 15; j_call: TRBJ2-1; clone_size: NA; v_call: TRBV6-4
cdr3_nt: TGTGCCATCACGGCAGCATCCTACTCTGGAAACACCATATATTTT; cdr3_aa: CAITAASYSGNTIYF; d_call: NA; cdr3_length: 15; j_call: TRBJ1-3; clone_size: NA; v_call: TRBV10-3
cdr3_nt: TGTGCCAGCAGTTTATCCAGCGTTGGGGATTACGAGCAGTACTTC; cdr3_aa: CASSLSSVGDYEQYF; d_call: NA; cdr3_length: 15; j_call: TRBJ2-7; clone_size: few; v_call: TRBV28
cdr3_nt: TGTGCCAGCAGTTTGAAAGACTATAATTCACCCCTCCACTTT; cdr3_aa: CASSLKDYNSPLHF; d_call: NA; cdr3_length: 14; j_call: TRBJ1-6; clone_size: few; v_call: TRBV12-3/TRBV12-4
cdr3_nt: TGTGCCATCAGTGGGGGGACAGGGGGTATAGACGAGCAGTACTTC; cdr3_aa: CAISGGTGGIDEQYF; d_call: TRBD1; cdr3_length: 15; j_call: TRBJ2-7; clone_size: NA; v_call: TRBV10-3
cdr3_nt: TGTGCCAGCGAAGCGGGAGAGGCCTACGAGCAGTACTTC; cdr3_aa: CASEAGEAYEQYF; d_call: TRBD2; cdr3_length: 13; j_call: TRBJ2-7; clone_size: NA; v_call: TRBV18
cdr3_nt: TGCGCCAGCAGCTCCTGGGCGACTAACTATGGCTACACCTTC; cdr3_aa: CASSSWATNYGYTF; d_call: NA; cdr3_length: 14; j_call: TRBJ1-2; clone_size: NA; v_call: TRBV5-1
cdr3_nt: TGTGCCAGCAGCAAAGCGCAGTGCGGGAGGGTCTACAATGAGCAGTTCTTC; cdr3_aa: CASSKAQCGRVYNEQFF; d_call: NA; cdr3_length: 17; j_call: TRBJ2-1; clone_size: NA; v_call: TRBV21-1
cdr3_nt: TGTGCCAGCAGCTTAGTAAGGACTAGAGGAGAGACCCAGTACTTC; cdr3_aa: CASSLVRTRGETQYF; d_call: TRBD2; cdr3_length: 15; j_call: TRBJ2-5; clone_size: few; v_call: TRBV7-8
cdr3_nt: TGTGCCAGCAGCTTTGACAGGGCTAAGACCCAGTACTTC; cdr3_aa: CASSFDRAKTQYF; d_call: TRBD1; cdr3_length: 13; j_call: TRBJ2-5; clone_size: NA; v_call: TRBV11-1
cdr3_nt: TGCAGTGCTAGAGAGCCCCTACTAGCGGGAGGGCACGAGCAGTACTTC; cdr3_aa: CSAREPLLAGGHEQYF; d_call: TRBD2; cdr3_length: 16; j_call: TRBJ2-7; clone_size: NA; v_call: TRBV20-1
cdr3_nt: TGTGCCAGCAGTTACGGCCGGGGGGGCTCCCTCGGGGAGCTGTTCTTT; cdr3_aa: CASSYGRGGSLGELFF; d_call: TRBD2; cdr3_length: 16; j_call: TRBJ2-2; clone_size: NA; v_call: TRBV6-2/TRBV6-3
cdr3_nt: TGTGCCAGCCACAGGGCGGAGGCCACAGACAATGAGCAGTTCTTC; cdr3_aa: CASHRAEATDNEQFF; d_call: NA; cdr3_length: 15; j_call: TRBJ2-1; clone_size: NA; v_call: TRBV2
cdr3_nt: TGTGCCAGCAGCCAAGGGTCTAGCAGTAGCTCCTACAATGAGCAGTTCTTC; cdr3_aa: CASSQGSSSSSYNEQFF; d_call: NA; cdr3_length: 17; j_call: TRBJ2-1; clone_size: few; v_call: TRBV4-2
cdr3_nt: TGTGCCAGCAGTGGAGGGGGACAGGCGAACTCCTATGGCTACACCTTC; cdr3_aa: CASSGGGQANSYGYTF; d_call: TRBD1; cdr3_length: 16; j_call: TRBJ1-2; clone_size: NA; v_call: TRBV2
cdr3_nt: TGTGCCAGCAGTTACGGGACAAACATTGAAGCTTTCTTT; cdr3_aa: CASSYGTNIEAFF; d_call: NA; cdr3_length: 13; j_call: TRBJ1-1; clone_size: few; v_call: TRBV6-5
cdr3_nt: TGCAGCGCCGACTCTGGGGCCAACGTCCTGACTTTC; cdr3_aa: CSADSGANVLTF; d_call: NA; cdr3_length: 12; j_call: TRBJ2-6; clone_size: few; v_call: TRBV29-1
cdr3_nt: TGTGCCAGCAGTCAGGGTCTTGTGAACACTGAAGCTTTCTTT; cdr3_aa: CASSQGLVNTEAFF; d_call: NA; cdr3_length: 14; j_call: TRBJ1-1; clone_size: few; v_call: TRBV6-1
cdr3_nt: TGTGCCAGCAGCTTAGTCGGACATCACACTGGAAACACCATATATTTT; cdr3_aa: CASSLVGHHTGNTIYF; d_call: NA; cdr3_length: 16; j_call: TRBJ1-3; clone_size: few; v_call: TRBV7-2
cdr3_nt: TGTGCCAGCAGTTACGCCGGGGTCGGACAGCCCCAGCATTTT; cdr3_aa: CASSYAGVGQPQHF; d_call: NA; cdr3_length: 14; j_call: TRBJ1-5; clone_size: few; v_call: TRBV6-2/TRBV6-3
cdr3_nt: TGTGCCAGCAGCAAAGGGGGGGTGCTTTATACCGACGAGCAGTACTTC; cdr3_aa: CASSKGGVLYTDEQYF; d_call: NA; cdr3_length: 16; j_call: TRBJ2-7; clone_size: NA; v_call: TRBV21-1
cdr3_nt: TGTGCCAGCAGTTACTCGGGGGCCGAAAATGAAAAACTGTTTTTT; cdr3_aa: CASSYSGAENEKLFF; d_call: NA; cdr3_length: 15; j_call: TRBJ1-4; clone_size: few; v_call: TRBV6-5